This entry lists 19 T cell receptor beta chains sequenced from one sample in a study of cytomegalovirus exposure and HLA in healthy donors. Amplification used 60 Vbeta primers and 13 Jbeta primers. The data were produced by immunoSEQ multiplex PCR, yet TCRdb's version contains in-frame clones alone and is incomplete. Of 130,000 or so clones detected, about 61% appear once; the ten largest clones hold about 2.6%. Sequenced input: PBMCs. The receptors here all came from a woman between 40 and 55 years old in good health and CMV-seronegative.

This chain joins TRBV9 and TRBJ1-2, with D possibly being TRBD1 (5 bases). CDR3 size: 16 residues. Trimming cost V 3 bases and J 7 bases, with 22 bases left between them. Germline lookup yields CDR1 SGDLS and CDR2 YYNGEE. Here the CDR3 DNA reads TGTGCCAGCAGCGCGGGGGGGAGCTTCTTTGGCGGTGGCTACACCTTC. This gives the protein CASSAGGSFFGGGYTF.

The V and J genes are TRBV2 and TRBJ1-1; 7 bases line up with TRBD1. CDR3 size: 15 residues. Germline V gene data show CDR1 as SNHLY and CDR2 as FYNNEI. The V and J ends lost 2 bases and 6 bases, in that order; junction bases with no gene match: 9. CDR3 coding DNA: TGTGCCAGCAGTGAATTGGGACAGAGAGACGCTGAAGCTTTCTTT. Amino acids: CASSELGQRDAEAFF.

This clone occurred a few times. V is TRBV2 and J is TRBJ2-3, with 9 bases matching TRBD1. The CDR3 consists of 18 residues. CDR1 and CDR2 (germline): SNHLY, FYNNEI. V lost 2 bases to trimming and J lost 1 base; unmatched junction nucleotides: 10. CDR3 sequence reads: CASSETGQGTPGTDTQYF. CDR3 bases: TGTGCCAGCAGTGAAACAGGACAGGGGACCCCTGGCACAGATACGCAGTATTTT.

CDR3 nucleotides: TGTGCCAGCAGGTCGGGACACCTCTATGGCTACACCTTC. Its protein is CASRSGHLYGYTF. The V and J genes are TRBV6-1 and TRBJ1-2; perhaps TRBD1 as D (6 bases). Germline V gene data show CDR1 as MNHNS and CDR2 as SASEGT. V shed 6 bases and J shed 4 bases, with 12 bases lying between them. The CDR3 spans 13 residues.

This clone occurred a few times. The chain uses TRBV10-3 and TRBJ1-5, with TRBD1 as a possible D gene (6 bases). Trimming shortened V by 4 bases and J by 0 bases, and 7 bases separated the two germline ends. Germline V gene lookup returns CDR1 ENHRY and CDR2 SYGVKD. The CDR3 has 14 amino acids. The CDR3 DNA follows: TGTGCCATCAGTGCAGGGGATAGCAATCAGCCCCAGCATTTT. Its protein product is CAISAGDSNQPQHF.

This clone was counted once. Written as DNA, the CDR3 is TGTGCCAGCAGCTTACTCCCGGGACAGGGGTTCCATGGCTACACCTTC. This gives the protein CASSLLPGQGFHGYTF. V and J are TRBV13 and TRBJ1-2; 10 bases agree with TRBD1. The CDR3 spans 16 residues. CDR1 and CDR2 (germline): PRHDT, FYEKMQ (reference sequence). The J segment lost 6 bases and the V segment lost 2 bases, leaving 9 bases of the junction unmatched.

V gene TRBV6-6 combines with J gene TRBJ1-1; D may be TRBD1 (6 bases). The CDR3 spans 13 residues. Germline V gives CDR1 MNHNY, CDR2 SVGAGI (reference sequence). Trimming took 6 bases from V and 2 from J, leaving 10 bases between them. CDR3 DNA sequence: TGTGCCAGCAGCGGACAGCTAAACACTGAAGCTTTCTTT. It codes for CASSGQLNTEAFF.

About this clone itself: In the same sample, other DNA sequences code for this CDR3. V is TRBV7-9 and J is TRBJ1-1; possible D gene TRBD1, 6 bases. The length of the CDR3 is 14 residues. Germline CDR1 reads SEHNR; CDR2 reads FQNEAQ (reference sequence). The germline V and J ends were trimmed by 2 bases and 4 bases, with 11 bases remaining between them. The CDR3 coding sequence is TGTGCCAGCAGCTTAAGGGGGGGTGGCACTGAAGCTTTCTTT. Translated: CASSLRGGGTEAFF.

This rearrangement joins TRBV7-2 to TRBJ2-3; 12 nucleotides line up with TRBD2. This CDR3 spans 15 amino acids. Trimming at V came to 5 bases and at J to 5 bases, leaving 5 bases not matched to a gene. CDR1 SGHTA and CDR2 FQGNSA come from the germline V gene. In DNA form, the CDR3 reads TGTGCCAGCAGCCTAGGACTAGCGGGGCAAGATACGCAGTATTTT. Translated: CASSLGLAGQDTQYF. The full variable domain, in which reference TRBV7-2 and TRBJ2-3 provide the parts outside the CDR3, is GAGVSQSPSNKVTEKGKDVELRCDPISGHTALYWYRQSLGQGLEFLIYFQGNSAPDKSGLPSDRFSAERTGGSVSTLTIQRTQQEDSAVYLCASSLGLAGQDTQYFGPGTRLTVL.

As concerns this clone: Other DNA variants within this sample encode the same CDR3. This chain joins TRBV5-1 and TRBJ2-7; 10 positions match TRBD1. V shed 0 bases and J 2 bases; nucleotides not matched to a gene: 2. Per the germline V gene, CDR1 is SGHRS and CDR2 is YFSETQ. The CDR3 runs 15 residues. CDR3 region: CASSLGGTGAYEQYF. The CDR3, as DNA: TGCGCCAGCAGCTTGGGGGGGACAGGGGCCTACGAGCAGTACTTC.

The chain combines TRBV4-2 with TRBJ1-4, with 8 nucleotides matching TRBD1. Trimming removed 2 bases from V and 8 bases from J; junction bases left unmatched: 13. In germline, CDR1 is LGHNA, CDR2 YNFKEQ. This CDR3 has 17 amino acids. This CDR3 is CASSQMNQGAVGEKLFF. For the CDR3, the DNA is TGTGCCAGCAGCCAAATGAATCAGGGGGCAGTAGGGGAAAAACTGTTTTTT.

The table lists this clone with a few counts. The CDR3 loop is CASSREGSYEQYF. The CDR3 region has the DNA TGCGCCAGCAGTAGAGAGGGATCCTACGAGCAGTACTTC. The chain recombines TRBV10-1 with TRBJ2-7; D is possibly TRBD2 (5 bases). V shed 5 bases and J shed 1 base, with 9 bases lying between them. The CDR3 loop spans 13 amino acids. Per germline, CDR1 WNHNN and CDR2 SYGVQD (reference sequence).

Here the CDR3 reads CASSQVRLAQETQYF. The CDR3 nucleotides are TGTGCCAGCAGCCAAGTGCGGCTAGCTCAAGAGACCCAGTACTTC. The chain links TRBV4-2 to TRBJ2-5; tentatively, D is TRBD2 (5 bases). This CDR3 spans 15 amino acids. Trimming cost V 1 base and J 2 bases, with 11 bases left between them. Germline V gene lookup returns CDR1 LGHNA and CDR2 YNFKEQ.

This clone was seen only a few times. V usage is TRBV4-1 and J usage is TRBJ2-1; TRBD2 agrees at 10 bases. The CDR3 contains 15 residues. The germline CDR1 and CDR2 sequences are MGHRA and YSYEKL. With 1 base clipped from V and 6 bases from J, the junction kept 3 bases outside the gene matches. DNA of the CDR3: TGCGCCAGCAGCCAAGTTCAGCGGGGGGGCAATGAGCAGTTCTTC. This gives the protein CASSQVQRGGNEQFF.

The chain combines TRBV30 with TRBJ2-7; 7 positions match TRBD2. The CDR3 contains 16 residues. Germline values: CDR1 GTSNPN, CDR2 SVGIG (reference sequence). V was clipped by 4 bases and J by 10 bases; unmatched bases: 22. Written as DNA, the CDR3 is TGTGCCTGGACCCCTCACTGGGCGGGGGACCCTTTATTACAGTACTTC. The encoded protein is CAWTPHWAGDPLLQYF.

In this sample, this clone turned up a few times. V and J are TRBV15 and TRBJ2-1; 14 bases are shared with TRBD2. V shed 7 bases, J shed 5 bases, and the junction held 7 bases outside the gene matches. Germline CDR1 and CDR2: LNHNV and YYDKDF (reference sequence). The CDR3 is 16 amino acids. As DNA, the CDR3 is TGTGCCACCATGACTAGCGGGGGGGTTCAGGACAATGAGCAGTTCTTC. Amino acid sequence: CATMTSGGVQDNEQFF.

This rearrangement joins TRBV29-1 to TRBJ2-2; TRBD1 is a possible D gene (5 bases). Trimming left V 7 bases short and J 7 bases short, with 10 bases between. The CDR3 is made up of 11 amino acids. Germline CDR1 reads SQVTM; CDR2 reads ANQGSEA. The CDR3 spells CSGRVFGELFF. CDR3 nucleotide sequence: TGCAGCGGCAGGGTATTCGGGGAGCTGTTTTTT.

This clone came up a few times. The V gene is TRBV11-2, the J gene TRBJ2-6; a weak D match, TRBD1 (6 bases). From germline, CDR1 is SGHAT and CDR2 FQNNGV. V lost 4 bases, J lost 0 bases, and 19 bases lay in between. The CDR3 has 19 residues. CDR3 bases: TGTGCCAGCAGCTCTCTTGGGGGCCCGGGCCCCTCTGGGGCCAACGTCCTGACTTTC. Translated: CASSSLGGPGPSGANVLTF.

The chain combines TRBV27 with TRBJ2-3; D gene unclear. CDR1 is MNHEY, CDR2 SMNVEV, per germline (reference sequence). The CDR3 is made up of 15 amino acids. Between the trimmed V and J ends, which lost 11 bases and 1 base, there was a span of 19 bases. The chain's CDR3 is CADLALPPCTDTQYF. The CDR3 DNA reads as TGTGCCGATTTAGCCCTCCCCCCCTGCACAGATACGCAGTATTTT.